Below, one T cell receptor (beta chain) is given with its context. Its antigen remains unknown. The data derive from a study of beta chain features in type 1 diabetes. Study details: In all, around 100,000,000 sorted cells from all samples were analyzed.

Study-level points and caveats: A closer apparent resemblance between naive, central memory and Treg TCRB repertoires was seen in patients than in healthy donors. Shortening that was moderate but significant affected the TCRB CDR3s of Type 1 diabetes patients in all four CD4+ subsets.

The CDR3 has 20 residues. The isolated RNA, all of it, was reverse transcribed, so expressed TCRB transcripts were what got sequenced. Measured with immunoSEQ multiplex PCR; TCRdb has only the in-frame clones, and not every one. The sample includes 310,000 or so clones, approximately 16% of them seen just once. This sequence was found in a man aged 18 to 29 with type 1 diabetes. The rearrangement links TRBV1 to TRBJ2-4; TRBD2 reflects the table's D call only, with no check against the DNA. TRBV1 is a documented pseudogene. The sample taken for sequencing was naive CD4+ T cells from blood. This CDR3 is CTSSHPVGLAGVLGKNIQYF. CDR3 nucleotides: TGCACCAGCAGCCACCCCGTCGGACTAGCGGGAGTACTAGGCAAAAACATTCAGTACTTC.